This note documents a single T cell receptor (beta chain) sequence. It has no known antigen specificity. Libraries came from the immunoSEQ multiplex PCR assay. The multiplex PCR relied on a mix of 60 forward primers for TCR Vbeta segments and 13 reverse primers for TCR Jbeta segments. A multiplex PCR assay on genomic DNA amplified the CDR3 region of rearranged TCR beta genes. The amplified TCR beta libraries were sequenced on the Illumina HiSeq System as 87-base-pair reads. The paper's data handling went like this. Across the 700 or so repertoires, a later analysis counted 80 million or so unique TCR beta chains, 9 million to 14 million of which were shared by at least two donors. Raw reads were error-corrected and collapsed into unique sequences by a nearest-neighbor algorithm in which closely related sequences were merged to remove PCR and sequencing errors. CDR3 sequences were aligned to IMGT reference sequences to assign V, D and J gene segments. For a sequence to be retained, a match of at least six nucleotides to both a V gene segment and a J gene segment was required. A rearrangement counted as productive if the CDR3 had no stop codons and remained in frame with V and J, and every other rearrangement counted as non-productive. CDR3 was defined by IMGT convention, running from the second conserved V-encoded cysteine to the conserved J-encoded phenylalanine. The earlier analysis of about 610 of the donors excluded sequences that lacked an unambiguous match to a single V gene segment. An earlier analysis of about 600 of the donors called V segments functional above 56.7% productive rearrangements and segregating when the between-donor standard deviation exceeded 5%. To diagnose cytomegalovirus status from the catalog of TCR beta chain sequences, a statistical classification framework was built. In a later analysis, TCR nucleotide sequences were compared against IMGT/GENE-DB human TR gene sequences so that V and J genes could be assigned. A later analysis assigned CDR3 sequences and most-parsimonious VDJ recombination scenarios with the TCRdist pipeline. In a later analysis, each TCR beta chain was defined by its CDR3 amino acid sequence together with its V-gene family, and reads lacking a unique V-gene family were excluded. A later analysis removed 500 to 600 highly shared, low-generation-probability nucleotide sequences to deal with suspected cross-contamination and a sequencing artifact. In a later analysis, a clonal expansion index for each public chain was calculated from normalized within-repertoire ranks of inferred template counts. A later analysis computed generation probabilities with a VDJ recombination model fitted to out-of-frame rearrangements, and checked the results against IGoR. A later analysis scored TCR-TCR, TCR-HLA and TCR-CMV co-occurrence with hypergeometric tests, applying a repertoire-size bias correction to TCR pairs. A later analysis estimated false discovery rates by permuting HLA or CMV assignments 20 times. In a later analysis, co-occurring TCRs were grouped using DBSCAN, and TCRdist sequence similarity was added for clustering within HLA-allele-positive subsets. Co-occurrence clustering excluded repertoires with fewer than 30,000 or more than 120,000 public chains, plus five with anomalous nucleotide sharing. TCRdb re-hosts the immuneACCESS table, in-frame sequences only. Its copies lack some clones; in the studies checked, an unresolved V gene accounts for under half of them, and the cause for the rest is not known. V and J calls plus clone size are reproduced from that table; the DNA served to infer D and trimming. The table for this sample records 100,000 to 150,000 clones. Of the sample, around 1.6% is held by the ten largest clones.

V is trimmed back by 5 bases and J by 8 bases, and the junction contains 4 bases that no gene match accounts for. From its cysteine to its phenylalanine, the CDR3 spans 13 amino acids. Just the 39-base CDR3 DNA is kept, in frame starting at base 1. Per the germline V gene, MDHEN is the CDR1 and SYDVKM is the CDR2. This sample was included in a study of cytomegalovirus exposure and HLA in healthy donors (dated by TCRdb to the late 2010s). At the level of the whole study: An earlier analysis of 587 of the donors reported about 280 Gb of sequence data and 90 million to 120 million unique TCR beta sequences obtained from about 170 million T cells. To decide whether each TCR beta V gene segment behaved as functional or pseudogenic, an earlier analysis of over 500 of the donors relied on high-throughput TCR beta sequencing. About 310 gigabases of sequencing data and approximately 93 million unique TCR sequences were included in an early release covering about 620 HLA-typed donors. Donor age, sex, ethnicity and CMV serostatus were compiled alongside the repertoire data. High-throughput TCR immunosequencing, statistical association of individual TCRs with disease status, and machine learning were combined to predict cytomegalovirus infection status. In addition to the first cohort of 500 to 850 subjects, a separate validation cohort of approximately 110 different subjects was used. In the later analysis, no new phenotypic data were used to find candidate immune exposures; instead, reliance was placed on TCR beta sequences and their occurrence across donors. Using immunosequencing, the study profiled T cell repertoires from 500 to 800 subjects and related those repertoires to cytomegalovirus serostatus. The study aimed to test whether cataloging public T cell receptors could reveal signatures of past pathogen exposure. Across 300 to 500 genotyped donors of the cohort, an average of approximately 240,000 unique TCR beta nucleotide sequences per donor were sequenced, and 15% to 20% of those sequences were non-productive. All discovery cohort repertoires had been generated on a single sequencing platform. Of the approximately 400 genotyped donors, 70% to 90% were placed in the genetic ancestry cluster associated with self-reported Caucasian donors. Class I and class II HLA loci were covered by the typing at four-digit resolution. Four to six DR-DQ haplotypes were handled as single units for association and clustering, since linkage in the cohort was strong. A later analysis re-examined previously published TCR beta repertoires from just over 650 donors and added high-resolution HLA genotyping to investigate patterns of TCR occurrence. Genome-wide SNP genotypes for about 60% of the 666 donors were used in a later genetic analysis, which treated that subset as a discovery cohort. The number of typed donors differed by locus: about 620-630 for A, B, C, DRB1 and DQB1; 500 to 550 for DQA1; about 600 for DPA1; and about 450 for DPB1. Overall study outcomes, separate from this receptor: Across donors, most TCR sequences were observed very rarely, whereas some public TCRs were present in many individuals. A later analysis found that most CMV-associated TCR beta chains appeared HLA-restricted, with HLA associations seemingly driven largely by CMV exposure. A later genetic analysis reported fewer N-insertions in productive TCRs among donors in an Asian-associated ancestry cluster than the roughly 700-donor mean. A further reported finding was that TCR beta sequences accurately predicted the HLA-A and HLA-B alleles for most subjects in the first cohort. In a later analysis, several top co-occurrence clusters were reported to appear linked to parvovirus B19, influenza, CMV and Epstein-Barr virus. A later analysis found that HLA-associated TCR beta chains were more clonally expanded and had lower generation probabilities than equally common non-associated chains. Because some donors lacked HLA typing at each locus, the association tests relied only on the typed subset. The classifier was reported to diagnose cytomegalovirus status with high specificity and sensitivity in both the original and validation cohorts. Some IMGT-functional V segments, including TRBV6-2 and TRBV6-3, could not be distinguished by the 87-base-pair reads and were therefore excluded. According to the authors, the approach could potentially be generalized to other disease states and immunological phenotypes. Sequencing depth was assumed to be roughly uniform across donors in the presence/absence analyses, though that assumption may not hold. In vitro tests confirmed that three of the cytomegalovirus-associated TCR beta chains recognize cytomegalovirus antigens. A later analysis found that TCR association rates varied across HLA loci, with DRB1 alleles showing the most associated TCRs and HLA-C alleles the fewest. The study listed 170 or so TCR beta chains as associated with cytomegalovirus. A group of highly shared sequence variants was considered likely to be a technical artifact of the sequencing pipeline. A later analysis associated about 17,000 TCR beta sequences with specific HLA alleles at a false discovery rate of 0.05. An earlier analysis of some 560 of the donors showed that most TCR beta V segments appeared in productive rearrangements either about 87% or about 30% of the time, which broadly matched IMGT annotations. Because counts were too low, seventeen rarely observed V segments, including chromosome 9 orphons, were left out of the earlier analysis of roughly 600 of the donors. Linkage disequilibrium might explain the correlated functional status among segregating V segments, but an unknown experimental factor could not be excluded. For the cohort, immune exposure information was limited to CMV serostatus. When HLA alleles, especially DR and DQ, strongly co-occurred, attributing TCR associations to individual alleles was difficult. A later genetic analysis associated a missense DCLRE1C variant with V-gene and J-gene trimming of TCR beta chains, and an independent cohort replicated the association. In this cohort, only TCR beta chains were sequenced, and detectable features were limited by the absence of alpha or paired-chain data.

The cohort consisted of 670 or so healthy bone marrow donors. At the time of sampling, all cohort members were nominally healthy, though unrecorded immune exposures were likely present. The donor tested CMV seronegative, placing the donor among the roughly 340 seronegative members of the cohort. A peripheral blood sample was provided by each donor, and peripheral blood mononuclear cells were used for TCR beta sequencing. The Qiagen DNeasy Blood Extraction Kit was used to extract genomic DNA from the blood cell samples. Sequenced sample: PBMCs. This sequence originates from a man between 18 and 35 years old in good health and CMV-seronegative. The chain is assembled from TRBV28 and TRBJ2-7, and 12 junction bases match TRBD1. The CDR3 region has the sequence CASSPGTGGQQYF. The DNA sequence is given as TGTGCCAGCAGTCCCGGGACAGGGGGCCAGCAGTACTTC.